This T cell receptor (beta chain) stems from a study of STAT5B mutations in CD4+ large granular lymphocyte leukemia. Germline V gives CDR1 SGHTA, CDR2 FQGNSA. The ends lost 5 bases at V and 4 bases at J; junction bases unmatched: 8. The CDR3 contains 15 residues. This table comes from immunoSEQ multiplex PCR, and its TCRdb copy is limited to in-frame clones, with some not included. The sample shows 40,000 or so clones, around 75% of them seen only once. The sequenced sample was CD4+ T cells from blood buffy coats. The chain joins TRBV7-2 to TRBJ2-5, with 9 bases aligning to TRBD1. The sequence came from a human donor in good health. The chain's CDR3 is CASSPWTGDLETQYF. The DNA for the CDR3 is TGTGCCAGCAGCCCCTGGACAGGGGATTTAGAGACCCAGTACTTC.